Sequencing of this T cell receptor beta chain was carried out in a study of shared clonotypes between healthy human individuals. The CDR3 runs to 19 residues. Germline V lookup: CDR1 LGHNA, CDR2 YSLEER. V lost 0 bases and J lost 4, with 21 bases in between. Each PCR replicate from the sorted subsets contained approximately 0.2 ug DNA, which is about 31,000 T cell genomes. Sequencing used immunoSEQ multiplex PCR; TCRdb keeps in-frame clones, though not all of them. The table shows roughly 2,000,000 clones, with roughly 95% occurring only once. Naive CD8 isolation took CD45RO-negative cells positively selected for CCR7 and excluded terminally differentiated effector memory CD45RA+ cells.

The sample consisted of naive CD8+ T cells from PBMCs. This receptor was taken from a young man in good health. Some clones in this sample may be carry-over from other donors' samples. The chain carries TRBV4-3 and TRBJ2-2; weak D call: TRBD2 (6 bases). CDR3 sequence: CASSQDNRRETRGTGELFF. As DNA, the CDR3 is TGCGCCAGCAGCCAAGATAATCGTCGGGAGACCAGAGGCACCGGGGAGCTGTTTTTT.